This T cell receptor (beta chain) comes out of a study of blood T cell repertoires in COVID-19. Study-level information: Collection of acute and convalescent COVID-19 samples took place in the United States, Italy and Spain.

Original processing methods: Cell counts per sample came from amplifying reference gene primers. Produced via immunoSEQ multiplex PCR; TCRdb's table is partial and in-frame only. That table supplies the V and J calls and clone size; D and trimming were determined from the DNA. Of about 200,000 clones in the sample, 80% to 90% were seen once. CDR1 is SGHNT and CDR2 is YYREEE in the germline V gene (reference sequence). The V and J ends lost 0 bases and 4 bases respectively, with 12 bases between them. The CDR3 sequence is 15 residues long. The sequence came from a human donor with active or convalescent COVID-19. The donor label of this sample is uncertain. J is TRBJ2-3 and V is TRBV5-4, with D possibly matching TRBD2 (6 bases). Sequencing input: peripheral blood. The chain's CDR3 is CASSLVAEGSDTQYF. The CDR3 DNA follows: TGTGCCAGCAGCTTGGTAGCGGAGGGGTCAGATACGCAGTATTTT.